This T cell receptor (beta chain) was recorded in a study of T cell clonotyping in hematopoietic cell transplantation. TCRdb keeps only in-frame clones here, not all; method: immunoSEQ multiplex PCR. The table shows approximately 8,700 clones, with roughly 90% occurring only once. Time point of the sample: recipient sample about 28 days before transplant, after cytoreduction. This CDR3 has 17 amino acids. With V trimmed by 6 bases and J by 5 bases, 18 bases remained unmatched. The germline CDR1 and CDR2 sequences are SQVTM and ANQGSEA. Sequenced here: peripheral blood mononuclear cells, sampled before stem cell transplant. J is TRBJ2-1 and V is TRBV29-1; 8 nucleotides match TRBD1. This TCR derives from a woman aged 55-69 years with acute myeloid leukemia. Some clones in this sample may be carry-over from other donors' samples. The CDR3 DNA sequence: TGCAGCGTCCTACCTAGTTTTCTGGACAGGGTAAACAATGAGCAGTTCTTC. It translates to CSVLPSFLDRVNNEQFF.